A selection of T cell receptor beta chains follows, all from one sample in a study of memory CD4+ T cells and cytomegalovirus serostatus. Profiled with immunoSEQ multiplex PCR; TCRdb holds only in-frame clones, not every one. Among 65,000 to 95,000 clones listed, over 80% were seen once. Input material: memory CD4+ T cells from blood. Every receptor here comes from an adult in good health and CMV-seronegative. CDR3s include the opening cysteine and the closing phenylalanine or tryptophan. Fields, in order: D gene, clone size, J gene, V gene, CDR3 DNA, CDR3 protein. The D gene is left open where the match is weak. Expanded clones are given a class, and other clones once, few, many or no size at all.

d_gene: NA; abundance: once; j_gene: TRBJ1-4; v_gene: TRBV5-1; CDR3nt: TGCGCCAGCAGCTTGACGGGCGCCGCAACTAATGAAAAACTGTTTTTT; CDR3aa: CASSLTGAATNEKLFF
d_gene: NA; abundance: NA; j_gene: TRBJ1-1; v_gene: TRBV6-5; CDR3nt: TGTGCCAGCAGTTATACGGGGTTCCACACTGAAGCTTTCTTT; CDR3aa: CASSYTGFHTEAFF
d_gene: NA; abundance: NA; j_gene: TRBJ1-6; v_gene: TRBV23-1; CDR3nt: TGCGCCAGCAGTCAACGGGTTGTGGACAGTAATTCACCCCTCCACTTT; CDR3aa: CASSQRVVDSNSPLHF
d_gene: TRBD1; abundance: NA; j_gene: TRBJ1-4; v_gene: TRBV6-5; CDR3nt: TGTGCCAGCAGTTCGGGACAGCACTATGAAAAACTGTTTTTT; CDR3aa: CASSSGQHYEKLFF
d_gene: NA; abundance: NA; j_gene: TRBJ1-4; v_gene: TRBV7-9; CDR3nt: TGTGCCAGCTCCGACAGAGCAACTAATGAAAAACTGTTTTTT; CDR3aa: CASSDRATNEKLFF
d_gene: NA; abundance: NA; j_gene: TRBJ1-1; v_gene: TRBV4-1; CDR3nt: TGCGCCAGCAGCCAAGCAGGGACGCCCACTGAAGCTTTCTTT; CDR3aa: CASSQAGTPTEAFF
d_gene: NA; abundance: once; j_gene: TRBJ2-3; v_gene: TRBV5-4; CDR3nt: TGTGCCAGCAGCTTGGCGGCCGGGGGCGCACTAGCTCGTACGCAGTATTTT; CDR3aa: CASSLAAGGALARTQYF
d_gene: NA; abundance: NA; j_gene: TRBJ2-5; v_gene: TRBV4-2; CDR3nt: TGTGCCAGCAGCCAAGTAGGGGGGGGGCCACGAGAGACCCAGTACTTC; CDR3aa: CASSQVGGGPRETQYF
d_gene: TRBD2; abundance: NA; j_gene: TRBJ2-7; v_gene: TRBV6-5; CDR3nt: TGTGCCAGCAGGCCGCCGGGGGGCTACGAGCAGTACTTC; CDR3aa: CASRPPGGYEQYF
d_gene: NA; abundance: once; j_gene: TRBJ1-1; v_gene: TRBV5-1; CDR3nt: TGCGCCAGCAGCCCCGGGTTGAACACTGAAGCTTTCTTT; CDR3aa: CASSPGLNTEAFF
d_gene: NA; abundance: NA; j_gene: TRBJ1-2; v_gene: TRBV29-1; CDR3nt: TGCAGTTATCAGAATAACTATGGCTACACCTTC; CDR3aa: CSYQNNYGYTF
d_gene: NA; abundance: NA; j_gene: TRBJ1-1; v_gene: TRBV10-3; CDR3nt: TGTGCCATCAGTCCAGACCCGAACACTGAAGCTTTCTTT; CDR3aa: CAISPDPNTEAFF
d_gene: NA; abundance: NA; j_gene: TRBJ1-6; v_gene: TRBV6-5; CDR3nt: TGTGCCAGCGGGAAAGTTTTTCCGAATTCACCCCTCCACTTT; CDR3aa: CASGKVFPNSPLHF
d_gene: NA; abundance: NA; j_gene: TRBJ2-5; v_gene: TRBV5-5; CDR3nt: TGTGCCAGCAGCCGAAGCGGACGCACCCAAGAGACCCAGTACTTC; CDR3aa: CASSRSGRTQETQYF
d_gene: NA; abundance: NA; j_gene: TRBJ2-3; v_gene: TRBV21-1; CDR3nt: TGTGCCAGCACCAAATTCGCTGGACTGCAGGCAGATACGCAGTATTTT; CDR3aa: CASTKFAGLQADTQYF
d_gene: TRBD1; abundance: NA; j_gene: TRBJ2-3; v_gene: TRBV5-1; CDR3nt: TGCGCCAGCAGCAGCACAGGGGCCGGGGGCACAGATACGCAGTATTTT; CDR3aa: CASSSTGAGGTDTQYF
d_gene: NA; abundance: once; j_gene: TRBJ2-5; v_gene: TRBV4-2; CDR3nt: TGTGCCAGCAGCCAAGACGGAGGACAGAACCAAGAGACCCAGTACTTC; CDR3aa: CASSQDGGQNQETQYF
d_gene: TRBD2; abundance: NA; j_gene: TRBJ2-3; v_gene: TRBV27; CDR3nt: TGTGCCAGCAGTTGGCTAGCGGGGGGTAAGGCGACAGATACGCAGTATTTT; CDR3aa: CASSWLAGGKATDTQYF
d_gene: NA; abundance: NA; j_gene: TRBJ2-5; v_gene: TRBV13; CDR3nt: TGTGCCAGCAGCCCAAACTCTCCAGAGACCCAGTACTTC; CDR3aa: CASSPNSPETQYF
d_gene: NA; abundance: NA; j_gene: TRBJ1-1; v_gene: TRBV6-5; CDR3nt: TGTGCCAGCAGTGCTCTAGGGTATCGCGAAGCTTTCTTT; CDR3aa: CASSALGYREAFF
d_gene: NA; abundance: NA; j_gene: TRBJ1-1; v_gene: TRBV30; CDR3nt: TGTGCCTGGAGTGTTTGGGGCACTGAAGCTTTCTTT; CDR3aa: CAWSVWGTEAFF
d_gene: TRBD1; abundance: once; j_gene: TRBJ1-2; v_gene: TRBV30; CDR3nt: TGTGCCTGGAGTCGGCAGGCGACAGGGACGGGTGGCTACACCTTC; CDR3aa: CAWSRQATGTGGYTF
d_gene: NA; abundance: NA; j_gene: TRBJ1-3; v_gene: TRBV11-2; CDR3nt: TGTGCCAGCAGCGCACATTCACCAGGGGTTGCCAGAAACACCATATATTTT; CDR3aa: CASSAHSPGVARNTIYF
d_gene: TRBD1; abundance: NA; j_gene: TRBJ1-2; v_gene: TRBV7-2; CDR3nt: TGTGCCAGCAGCTTAATCCAAGGGGGCAACTATGGCTACACCTTC; CDR3aa: CASSLIQGGNYGYTF